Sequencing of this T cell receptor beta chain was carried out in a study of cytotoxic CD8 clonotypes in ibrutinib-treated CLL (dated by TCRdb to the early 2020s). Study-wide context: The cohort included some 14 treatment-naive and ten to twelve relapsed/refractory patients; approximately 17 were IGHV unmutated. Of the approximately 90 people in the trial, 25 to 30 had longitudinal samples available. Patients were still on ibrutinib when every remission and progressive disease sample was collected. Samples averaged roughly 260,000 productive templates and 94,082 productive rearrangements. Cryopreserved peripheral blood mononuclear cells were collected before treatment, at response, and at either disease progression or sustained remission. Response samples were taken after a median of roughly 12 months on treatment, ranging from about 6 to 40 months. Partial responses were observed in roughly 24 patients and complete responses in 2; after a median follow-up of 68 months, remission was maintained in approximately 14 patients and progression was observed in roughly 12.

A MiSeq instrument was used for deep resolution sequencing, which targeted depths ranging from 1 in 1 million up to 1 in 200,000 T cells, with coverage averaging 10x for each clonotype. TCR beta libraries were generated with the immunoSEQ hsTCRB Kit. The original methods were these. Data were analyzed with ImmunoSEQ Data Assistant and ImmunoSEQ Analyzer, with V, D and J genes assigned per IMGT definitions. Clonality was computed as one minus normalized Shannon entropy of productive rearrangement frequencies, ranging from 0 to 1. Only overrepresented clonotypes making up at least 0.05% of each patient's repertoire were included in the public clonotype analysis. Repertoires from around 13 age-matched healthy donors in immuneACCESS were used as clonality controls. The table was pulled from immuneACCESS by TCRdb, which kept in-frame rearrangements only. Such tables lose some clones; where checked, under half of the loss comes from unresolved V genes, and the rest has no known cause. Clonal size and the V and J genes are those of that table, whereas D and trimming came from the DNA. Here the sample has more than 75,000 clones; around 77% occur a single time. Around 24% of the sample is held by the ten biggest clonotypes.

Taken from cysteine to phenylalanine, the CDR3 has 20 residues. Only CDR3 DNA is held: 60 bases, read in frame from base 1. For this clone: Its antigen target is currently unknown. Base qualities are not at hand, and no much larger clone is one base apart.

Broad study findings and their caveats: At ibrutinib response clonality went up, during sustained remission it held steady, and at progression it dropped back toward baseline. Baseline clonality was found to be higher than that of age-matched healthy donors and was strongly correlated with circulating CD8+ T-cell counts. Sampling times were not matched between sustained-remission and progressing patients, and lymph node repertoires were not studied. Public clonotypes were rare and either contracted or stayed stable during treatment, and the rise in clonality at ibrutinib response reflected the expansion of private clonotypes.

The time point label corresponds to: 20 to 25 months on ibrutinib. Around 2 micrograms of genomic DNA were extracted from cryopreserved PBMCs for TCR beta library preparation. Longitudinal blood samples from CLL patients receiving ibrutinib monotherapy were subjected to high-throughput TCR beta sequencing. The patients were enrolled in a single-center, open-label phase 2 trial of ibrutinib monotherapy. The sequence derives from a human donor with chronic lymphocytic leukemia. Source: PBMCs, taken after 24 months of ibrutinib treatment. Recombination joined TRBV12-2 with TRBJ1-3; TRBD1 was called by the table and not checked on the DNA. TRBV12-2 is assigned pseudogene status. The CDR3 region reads CASRLQDRGPRQRPGNTIYF. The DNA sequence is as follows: TGTGCAAGTCGCCTCCAGGACAGGGGGCCCCGCCAACGACCTGGAAACACCATATATTTT.